A selection of T cell receptor beta chains follows, all from one sample in a study of Graves' ophthalmopathy and Graves' hyperthyroidism. TCRdb reprocessed the multiplex PCR reads with MiXCR, giving one entry per CDR3 protein. This sample has some 210,000 distinct CDR3 sequences, with 25% to 30% found just once. Sequencing was done on a sample of peripheral blood. These receptor sequences come from a man aged 50-59 years with Graves' ophthalmopathy. Both conserved end residues are part of each CDR3. The D gene is left open where the match is weak. The size of a clone is reported for some rows only, either as once, few or many, or as a class for expanded clones.

>many|TRBJ1-2|NA|TRBV20-1
CSALNLGQTDYGYTF
TGCAGTGCCCTCAACCTCGGACAGACCGACTATGGCTACACCTTC
>many|TRBJ2-5|NA|TRBV10-3
CAISREAQETQYF
TGTGCCATCAGTCGAGAGGCGCAAGAGACCCAGTACTTC
>many|TRBJ2-7|TRBD1|TRBV6-1
CASSGRDRASYEQYF
TGTGCCAGCAGTGGCCGGGACAGGGCCAGCTACGAGCAGTACTTC
>few|TRBJ1-1|TRBD1|TRBV12-3/TRBV12-4
CASSSDRGSMNTEAFF
TGTGCCAGCAGTTCCGACAGGGGTTCCATGAACACTGAAGCTTTCTTT
>NA|TRBJ2-5|NA|TRBV10-3
CAISEVGTAQETQYF
TGTGCCATCAGTGAGGTCGGGACGGCCCAAGAGACCCAGTACTTC
>many|TRBJ2-2|TRBD2|TRBV27
CASSTGTSPGELFF
TGTGCCAGCAGTACCGGGACTAGCCCCGGGGAGCTGTTTTTT
>many|TRBJ2-5|TRBD1|TRBV11-2
CASSLEFGDRGETQYF
TGTGCCAGCAGCTTAGAGTTTGGGGACAGGGGGGAGACCCAGTACTTC
>many|TRBJ2-7|NA|TRBV28
CASSTPPGYEQYF
TGTGCCAGCAGTACCCCCCCCGGTTACGAGCAGTACTTC
>many|TRBJ1-2|TRBD1|TRBV9
CASSQTGGPLYGYTF
TGTGCCAGCAGCCAGACAGGGGGCCCTCTCTATGGCTACACCTTC
>NA|TRBJ2-5|TRBD2|TRBV7-3
CASSQAGWKETQYF
TGTGCCAGCAGTCAAGCGGGGTGGAAAGAGACCCAGTACTTC
>NA|TRBJ2-5|TRBD1|TRBV6-5
CASSYLGQGRWQETQYF
TGTGCCAGCAGTTACCTAGGACAGGGCAGGTGGCAAGAGACCCAGTACTTC
>many|TRBJ1-1|NA|TRBV12-3/TRBV12-4
CASTQQGRDTEAFF
TGTGCCAGCACCCAACAGGGAAGGGACACTGAAGCTTTCTTT
>NA|TRBJ2-3|NA|TRBV19
CASSILGGGPTDTQYF
TGTGCCAGTAGTATTTTAGGAGGGGGCCCCACAGATACGCAGTATTTT
>many|TRBJ1-1|NA|TRBV27
CASSPGASERNTEAFF
TGTGCCAGCAGCCCAGGAGCCTCAGAAAGGAACACTGAAGCTTTCTTT
>NA|TRBJ2-7|TRBD2|TRBV6-5
CASSYQLAEAEQYF
TGTGCCAGCAGTTACCAACTAGCGGAGGCCGAGCAGTACTTC
>few|TRBJ2-2|NA|TRBV5-1
CASSAGHTTGELFF
TGCGCCAGCAGCGCCGGACATACCACCGGGGAGCTGTTTTTT
>NA|TRBJ2-3|NA|TRBV12-3/TRBV12-4
CASSFARDTQYF
TGTGCCAGCAGTTTTGCTCGGGATACGCAGTATTTT
>NA|TRBJ1-2|TRBD1|TRBV6-5
CASSYGQGAYGYTF
TGTGCCAGCAGTTACGGACAGGGGGCCTATGGCTACACCTTC
>NA|TRBJ2-5|NA|TRBV6-2/TRBV6-3
CASSLNTGLETQYF
TGTGCCAGCAGCCTCAACACAGGTCTGGAGACCCAGTACTTC
>NA|TRBJ2-5|NA|TRBV6-1
CARFSETQYF
TGTGCCAGGTTTAGTGAGACCCAGTACTTC
>many|TRBJ2-2|TRBD1|TRBV5-1
CASSLGGTGNTGELFF
TGCGCCAGCAGCTTAGGCGGGACAGGCAACACCGGGGAGCTGTTTTTT
>many|TRBJ1-1|NA|TRBV7-3
CASSFLSHTEAFF
TGTGCCAGCAGCTTTTTATCGCACACTGAAGCTTTCTTT
>many|TRBJ2-7|NA|TRBV18
CASSPLPTSYEQYF
TGTGCCAGCTCACCACTCCCCACCAGCTACGAGCAGTACTTC
>many|TRBJ2-7|NA|TRBV5-1
CASRPGQNPHEQYF
TGCGCCAGCAGACCGGGACAAAATCCCCACGAGCAGTACTTC
>many|TRBJ2-7|TRBD1|TRBV20-1
CSARQGVFYEQYF
TGCAGTGCGAGACAGGGGGTTTTCTACGAGCAGTACTTC
>many|TRBJ2-7|NA|TRBV7-2
CASSMGLSITYEQYF
TGTGCCAGCAGCATGGGACTTTCAATTACCTACGAGCAGTACTTC
>NA|TRBJ1-1|NA|TRBV11-3
CASSLGGGAATEAFF
TGTGCCAGCAGCCTCGGAGGAGGGGCGGCGACTGAAGCTTTCTTT
>NA|TRBJ2-7|TRBD1|TRBV19
CASSLEGGLTYEQYF
TGTGCCAGTAGCCTCGAAGGGGGCCTAACCTACGAGCAGTACTTC
>few|TRBJ2-6|NA|TRBV9
CASSVGGVGANVLTF
TGTGCCAGCAGCGTAGGGGGGGTCGGAGCCAACGTCCTGACTTTC
>many|TRBJ2-7|NA|TRBV4-2
CASSPFDRAYEQYF
TGTGCCAGCAGCCCCTTCGACCGGGCCTACGAGCAGTACTTC